Listed here are 20 T cell receptor beta chains from one sample, sequenced in a study of long-term antiretroviral therapy in people with HIV. Samples were assayed with immunoSEQ v3.0 at survey level. The protocol was immunoSEQ multiplex PCR, while the TCRdb copy is restricted to in-frame clones and leaves out a portion. The table records about 12,000 clones, 79% of them present only once. The sample was unsorted PBMCs, taken 0.8 years before starting antiretroviral therapy. The receptors shown here come from a woman aged 35 to 49 with HIV.

This chain connects TRBV6-5 to TRBJ2-2; weak D call: TRBD1 (6 bases). The CDR3 contains 15 residues. Germline CDR1 MNHEY, CDR2 SVGAGI. V lost 7 bases and J lost 6, with 18 bases in between. The CDR3: CASNGEWGPAGELFF. CDR3 nucleotides: TGTGCCAGCAATGGGGAGTGGGGGCCGGCCGGGGAGCTGTTTTTT.

The CDR3: CASSMAYSMIQETQYF. CDR3 nucleotide sequence: TGTGCCAGTAGTATGGCGTACAGTATGATCCAAGAGACCCAGTACTTC. The chain is built from TRBV19 and TRBJ2-5; D uncertain. Germline V CDR1 and CDR2: LNHDA, SQIVND (reference sequence). The CDR3 has 16 residues. V lost 3 bases to trimming and J lost 1 base, with 15 bases between them.

This clone showed up just once. The CDR3 sequence: CASRYPGTNEQYF. The CDR3 DNA sequence: TGTGCCAGCAGGTACCCCGGGACTAACGAGCAGTACTTC. This chain links TRBV7-2 with TRBJ2-7; 7 positions match TRBD2. The V and J ends lost 6 bases and 5 bases, in that order; junction bases with no gene match: 7. Germline CDR1 SGHTA, CDR2 FQGNSA. This CDR3 has 13 amino acids.

V is TRBV7-9 and J is TRBJ2-7; D is perhaps TRBD1 (5 bases). The CDR3 has 13 amino acids. Trimming removed 4 bases at V and 3 bases at J, with 10 bases between. CDR1 SEHNR and CDR2 FQNEAQ come from the germline V gene (reference sequence). CDR3 sequence: CASSSAGLYEQYF. Here the CDR3 DNA reads TGTGCCAGCAGCTCCGCAGGGCTCTACGAGCAGTACTTC.

The chain has TRBV6-5 and TRBJ1-1; D not certain. V dropped 6 bases and J dropped 6 bases, with 14 bases sitting between them. CDR1 and CDR2 from the germline V gene are MNHEY and SVGAGI. The CDR3 contains 13 residues. The CDR3 sequence is CASSQLGGSEAFF. The CDR3 DNA sequence: TGTGCCAGCAGCCAACTCGGCGGTTCTGAAGCTTTCTTT.

The V gene is TRBV5-6, the J gene TRBJ2-7; 8 bases are shared with TRBD1. CDR3 size: 14 residues. The V gene end was trimmed by 4 bases and the J gene end by 6 bases; junction bases not matched to a gene: 9. Germline CDR1 and CDR2: SGHDT and YYEEEE. CDR3 amino acids: CASSRRQGSGEQYF. For the CDR3, the DNA is TGTGCCAGCAGCCGGAGACAGGGGTCGGGCGAGCAGTACTTC.

Only one count was recorded for this clone. The chain has TRBV6-6 and TRBJ1-5, with TRBD1 matching 7 bases. Germline V CDR1 and CDR2: MNHNY, SVGAGI (reference sequence). This CDR3 region has 15 residues. The V gene end was trimmed by 7 bases and the J gene end by 4 bases; junction bases not matched to a gene: 10. The DNA of the CDR3 is TGTGCCAGCAAACGCGGACAGGCATCAAATCAGCCCCAGCATTTT. Translated: CASKRGQASNQPQHF.

The chain is built from TRBV5-4 and TRBJ2-3, with 10 bases lining up with TRBD2. V was clipped by 4 bases and J by 3 bases; unmatched bases: 8. There are 16 residues in the CDR3. Germline CDR1 SGHNT, CDR2 YYREEE (reference sequence). The CDR3 nucleotides read TGTGCCAGCAGCCCGAAAGGACTAGCGGAGACAGATACGCAGTATTTT. It is translated as CASSPKGLAETDTQYF.

The chain joins TRBV6-1 to TRBJ2-3; D is perhaps TRBD1 (6 bases). The CDR3 spans 14 residues. V lost 6 bases to trimming and J lost 5 bases, with 15 bases between them. CDR1 and CDR2 (germline): MNHNS, SASEGT. The CDR3 nucleotides are TGTGCCAGCAGCGAGCCGACAGGTCGAGATACGCAGTATTTT. It encodes CASSEPTGRDTQYF.

The V call is TRBV4-1, the J call TRBJ2-7; D perhaps matches TRBD2 (6 bases). V gave up 0 bases and J gave up 4 bases, with 13 bases separating them. The germline gives CDR1 MGHRA, CDR2 YSYEKL. The CDR3 is made up of 15 amino acids. The CDR3 protein is CASSQDRGSGYEQYF. The CDR3 DNA follows: TGCGCCAGCAGCCAAGATCGGGGGTCAGGGTACGAGCAGTACTTC.

This clone was recorded once. The chain joins TRBV13 to TRBJ1-3; D unresolved. The CDR3 has 15 amino acids. Trimming took 7 bases from V and 5 from J, leaving 18 bases between them. Germline V gene lookup returns CDR1 PRHDT and CDR2 FYEKMQ (reference sequence). The CDR3 is CASKRTVNIRNTIYF. CDR3 sequence (DNA): TGTGCCAGCAAGAGGACCGTAAACATCCGAAACACCATATATTTT.

Concerning this clone: Relative to the germline gene, one junction end is altered; a read error may explain this. This sequence joins TRBV6-6 and TRBJ1-5; TRBD1 matches at 7 bases. The germline gives CDR1 MNHNY, CDR2 SVGAGI (reference sequence). The CDR3 has 14 residues. The CDR3 nucleotides read TGTGCCAGCAGTCAACAGGGGAGCAGTCAGCCCCAGCATTTT. Translation: CASSQQGSSQPQHF.

The rearrangement uses TRBV14 and TRBJ2-7; a possible D gene is TRBD1 (6 bases). Germline V gene lookup returns CDR1 SGHDN and CDR2 FVKESK. The CDR3 contains 14 residues. Trimming took 1 base from V and 6 from J, leaving 13 bases between them. CDR3 in amino acids: CASSQAGVAGEQYF. For the CDR3, the DNA is TGTGCCAGCAGCCAAGCAGGGGTAGCAGGCGAGCAGTACTTC.

The rearrangement joins TRBV6-1 to TRBJ2-1; possible D gene TRBD1, 7 bases. CDR3 length equals 13 residues. Trimming took 8 bases from V and 3 from J, leaving 11 bases between them. From germline, CDR1 is MNHNS and CDR2 SASEGT. CDR3 sequence reads: CASSGGIYNEQFF. CDR3 sequence (DNA): TGTGCCAGCTCAGGGGGGATCTACAATGAGCAGTTCTTC.

The CDR3 DNA sequence: TGTGCCAGCAGTTTATCGGCGGGCAAGAATGAAAAACTGTTTTTT. Translated: CASSLSAGKNEKLFF. The chain joins TRBV27 to TRBJ1-4; unclear D gene. CDR3 length equals 15 residues. V lost 0 bases and J 5 bases, leaving 10 bases between the germline ends. Germline V gives CDR1 MNHEY, CDR2 SMNVEV (reference sequence).

This rearrangement joins TRBV5-8 to TRBJ2-6; the D is unclear. Germline V gene lookup returns CDR1 SGHTS and CDR2 YDEGEE. CDR3 length: 12 amino acids. With 6 bases removed from V and 0 bases from J, the gap between germline ends came to 1 base. The CDR3 region is CASTSGANVLTF. The DNA for the CDR3 is TGTGCCAGCACCTCTGGGGCCAACGTCCTGACTTTC.

The genes are TRBV5-1 and TRBJ2-3; weak D call: TRBD1 (5 bases). V gave up 0 bases and J gave up 3 bases, with 11 bases separating them. The germline V gene has CDR1 SGHRS and CDR2 YFSETQ. This CDR3 region has 15 residues. The CDR3 region is CASSLGQGGTDTQYF. The CDR3 region has the DNA TGCGCCAGCAGCTTGGGGCAGGGTGGGACAGATACGCAGTATTTT.

V usage is TRBV6-5 and J usage is TRBJ2-1, with 7 nucleotides matching TRBD1. Germline V CDR1 and CDR2: MNHEY, SVGAGI. CDR3 length equals 12 residues. V dropped 10 bases and J dropped 7; count of bases not matched to a gene: 7. The CDR3, as DNA: TGTGCCACCGGTGGGACAGTGAATGAGCAGTTCTTC. It translates to CATGGTVNEQFF.

There are a few counts of this clone. The V and J genes are TRBV14 and TRBJ2-7, with 7 positions matching TRBD2. This CDR3 is 17 amino acids long. V shed 1 base and J 1 base; nucleotides not matched to a gene: 10. CDR1 is SGHDN, CDR2 FVKESK, per germline. CDR3 region: CASSQVSGGLSSYEQYF. CDR3 nucleotides: TGTGCCAGCAGCCAAGTGTCCGGGGGGTTAAGTTCCTACGAGCAGTACTTC.

The table lists this clone with a few counts. This rearrangement joins TRBV23-1 to TRBJ2-7; no firm D call. TRBV23-1 falls under the ORF class, with uncertain function. There are 10 residues in the CDR3. V was shortened by 6 bases and J by 3 bases, with 3 bases between the two germline ends. The CDR3 sequence: CASRGYEQYF. The DNA of the CDR3 is TGCGCCAGCAGGGGCTACGAGCAGTACTTC.